The present T cell receptor (beta chain) was sequenced within a study of T-cell memory formation after mild COVID-19. It was 5'RACE with constant-segment primers that produced the TCR alpha and TCR beta cDNA libraries, which carried sample barcodes and UMIs. A single record per CDR3 protein comes from TCRdb applying MiXCR to the 5' RACE reads. The repertoire consists of nearly 110,000 distinct CDR3 sequences, with more than 15% occurring once and the leading ten covering less than 35%. This TCR came from an adult woman who had mild COVID-19 (a few samples of this study predate the infection). Cell type and time point are not known. The sample comprised PBMCs or a T cell subset sorted from them (not recorded which).

CDR3 loop: CSVQGSSYNEQFF. The DNA of the CDR3 is TGCAGCGTACAGGGGTCCTCCTACAATGAGCAGTTCTTC. The chain carries TRBV29-1 and TRBJ2-1; 7 bases are a match to TRBD1. Trimming cost V 6 bases and J 0 bases; bases outside gene matches: 2. The CDR3 has 13 residues. Germline assignment: CDR1 SQVTM and CDR2 ANQGSEA.